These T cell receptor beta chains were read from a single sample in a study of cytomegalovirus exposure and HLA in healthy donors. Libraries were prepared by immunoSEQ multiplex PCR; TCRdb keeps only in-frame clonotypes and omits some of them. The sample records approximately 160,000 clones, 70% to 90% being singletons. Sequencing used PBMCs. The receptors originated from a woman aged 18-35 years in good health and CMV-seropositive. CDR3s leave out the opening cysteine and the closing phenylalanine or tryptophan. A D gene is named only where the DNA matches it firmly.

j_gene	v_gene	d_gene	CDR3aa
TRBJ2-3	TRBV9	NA	ASSGGTHTDTQY
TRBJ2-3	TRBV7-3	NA	ASSTQGDTQY
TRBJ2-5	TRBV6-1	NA	ASSERGYQETQY
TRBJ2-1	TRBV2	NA	ASRAESSYNEQF
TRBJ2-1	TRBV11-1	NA	ASSLNPGSGPYNEQF
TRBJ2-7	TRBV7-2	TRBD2	ASRGVAGWEQY
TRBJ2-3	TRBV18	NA	ASSPPSRARGTDTQY
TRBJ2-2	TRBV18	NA	ASALWVAAGELF
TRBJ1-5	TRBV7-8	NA	ASSPHRSTRGNQPQH
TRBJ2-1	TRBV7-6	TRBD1	ASSPRTGQTSYNEQF
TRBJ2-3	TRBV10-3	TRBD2	AISDAPLAGGPDTQY
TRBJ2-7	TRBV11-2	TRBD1	ASSPDRDFEQY
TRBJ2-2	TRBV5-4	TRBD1	ASSGRDRGHGELF
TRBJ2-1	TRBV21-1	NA	ASSISSVPGQSWNEQF
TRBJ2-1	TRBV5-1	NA	ASSFLAEYNEQF
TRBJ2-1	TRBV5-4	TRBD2	ASSLAPAGGYNEQF
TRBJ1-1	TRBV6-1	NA	ASSPEGGRKAF
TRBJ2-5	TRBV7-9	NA	ASSLSLVTETQY
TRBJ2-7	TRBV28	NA	ASSPMTGFFYEQY
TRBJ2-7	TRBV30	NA	AWKTAAYEQY
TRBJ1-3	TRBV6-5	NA	ASSSTGGSGNTIY
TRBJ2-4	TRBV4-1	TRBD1	ASSQDLLRDSENIQY
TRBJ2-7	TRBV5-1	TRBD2	ASSHRTSGSFYEQY
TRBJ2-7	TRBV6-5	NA	ASTQDSLSYEQY
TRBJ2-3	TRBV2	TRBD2	ASRAGTSGSLGTDTQY
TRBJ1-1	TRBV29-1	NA	SVVRFREKDTEAF
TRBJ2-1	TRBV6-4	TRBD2	ASSDSAGGYNEQF
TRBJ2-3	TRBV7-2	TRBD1	ASSFALGTGTDTQY
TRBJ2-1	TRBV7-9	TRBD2	ASRRRTSGRDNEQF
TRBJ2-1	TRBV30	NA	AWSFTSYNEQF
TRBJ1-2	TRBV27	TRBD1	ASSLSGQGAPLLGYT
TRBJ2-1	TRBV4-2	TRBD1	ASSQEGDRGDNEQF
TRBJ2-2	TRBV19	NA	ASRETTGTSGGELF
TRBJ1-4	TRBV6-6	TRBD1	ASSGSGQAINEKLF
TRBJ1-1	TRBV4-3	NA	ASSQESGRAF
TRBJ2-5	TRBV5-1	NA	ASSSSRVGETQY
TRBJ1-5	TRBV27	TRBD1	ASSSVQGAQPQH
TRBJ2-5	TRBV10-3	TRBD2	AISDGLAGVETQY
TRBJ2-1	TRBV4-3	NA	ASSQGESGFNEQF
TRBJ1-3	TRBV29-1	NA	SVEDLTDFSGNTIY
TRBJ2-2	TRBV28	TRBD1	ASSSGTGEWGTGELF
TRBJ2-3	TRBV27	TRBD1	ASSHDRGPGADTQY
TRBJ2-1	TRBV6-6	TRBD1	ASSPGHGTGGNEQF
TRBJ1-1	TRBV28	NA	ASSSLYTEAF
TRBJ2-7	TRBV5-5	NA	ASSLDRATYEQY
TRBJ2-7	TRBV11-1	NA	ASSLDHSSYEQY
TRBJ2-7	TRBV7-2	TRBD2	ASSLVPAGMEEQY
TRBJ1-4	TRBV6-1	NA	ASSDRGRGIEKLF
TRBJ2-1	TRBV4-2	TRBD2	ASSQETSGRVWEQF
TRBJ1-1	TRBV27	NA	ASSSTGIATEAF
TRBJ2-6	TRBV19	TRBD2	ASSIYRTSGSPGANVLT
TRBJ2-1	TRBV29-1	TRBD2	SAGLAGPSEQF
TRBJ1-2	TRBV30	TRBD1	AWSGWTGESNYGYT
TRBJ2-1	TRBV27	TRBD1	ASSRTGEGNEQF
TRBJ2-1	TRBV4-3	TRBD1	ASSQDYGTGVKNEQF